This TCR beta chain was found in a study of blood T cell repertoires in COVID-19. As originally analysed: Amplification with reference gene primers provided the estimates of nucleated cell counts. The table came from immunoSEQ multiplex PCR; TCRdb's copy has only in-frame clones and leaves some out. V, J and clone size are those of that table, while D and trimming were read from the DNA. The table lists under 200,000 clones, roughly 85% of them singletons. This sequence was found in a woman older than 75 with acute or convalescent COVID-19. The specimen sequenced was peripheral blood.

The CDR3 nucleotides are TGTGCCAGCAGTGAGTTGGCCAAGTCCCTCGGGGGCTACACCTTC. This sequence encodes CASSELAKSLGGYTF. The chain joins TRBV2 to TRBJ1-2; D is uncertain. CDR3 length: 15 amino acids. The V gene's germline CDR1 is SNHLY and CDR2 FYNNEI. V lost 3 bases and J 8 bases, leaving 19 bases between the germline ends.